This T cell receptor (beta chain) was documented in a study of blood T cells in healthy people across ages. Study-wide results and limits: Observed TCR beta diversity showed a strong correlation with the percentage of naive T cells as measured by flow cytometry. It was held that the diversity estimates obtained from one million T cells were underestimates. Unknown CMV status may confound age-related changes in expanded clones.

Comment on this clonotype: Its cognate antigen is unknown.

Germline-derived CDR1 and CDR2 are MDHEN and SYDVKM. This CDR3 contains 14 residues. Between the trimmed V and J ends, which lost 3 bases and 2 bases, there was a span of 11 bases. With a J-beta primer mix and a sample-barcoded 5' primer, a second PCR ran about 7 to 12 cycles. Via MiXCR, TCRdb re-called the 5' RACE reads, giving one row per CDR3 protein. The sample has 1.5 million to 2 million distinct CDR3 sequences, about 28% seen once. The specimen was blood. The chain links TRBV28 to TRBJ2-7, with D perhaps matching TRBD1 (6 bases). The clonotype originates from a woman in her twenties or thirties in good health. CDR3 sequence: CASSLYRDPYEQYF. The CDR3 region has the DNA TGTGCCAGCAGTTTGTACAGGGACCCCTACGAGCAGTACTTC.